This is a list of T cell receptor beta chains from one sample in a study of blood T cell repertoires in COVID-19. TCRdb's copy holds only in-frame clones and misses some; the assay was immunoSEQ multiplex PCR. The sample includes a few hundred thousand clones, approximately 88% seen only once; the top ten take around 12%. The specimen sequenced was peripheral blood. The source of these receptors is a woman aged 50 to 60 with COVID-19, enrolled during active disease. The CDR3 runs from the conserved cysteine through the conserved F or W. The order of the fields is D gene, V gene, CDR3 length, J gene, clone size, CDR3 DNA, CDR3 protein. A D gene is named only where the DNA matches it firmly. Clone size is not always given. Where it is, it says once, few, many or a class for expanded clones.

D: TRBD1; V: TRBV12-3/TRBV12-4; length: 13; J: TRBJ1-5; size: NA; DNA: TGTGCCAGTTACTCAGGGGGCGGTCAGCCCCAGCATTTT; CDR3: CASYSGGGQPQHF
D: NA; V: TRBV3-1/TRBV3-2; length: 13; J: TRBJ1-3; size: NA; DNA: TGTGCCAGCAGCCAAAGGGGCGGTAACACCATATATTTT; CDR3: CASSQRGGNTIYF
D: TRBD1; V: TRBV2; length: 13; J: TRBJ2-1; size: NA; DNA: TGTGCCAGCAGGCAGGGGGCTTACAATGAGCAGTTCTTC; CDR3: CASRQGAYNEQFF
D: TRBD2; V: TRBV9; length: 17; J: TRBJ2-1; size: NA; DNA: TGTGCCAGCAGCGTATTGCCCGGTAGCGGGGGCGTTGATGAGCAGTTCTTC; CDR3: CASSVLPGSGGVDEQFF
D: TRBD1; V: TRBV29-1; length: 15; J: TRBJ2-1; size: NA; DNA: TGCAGCGTCTCCTCGGCCCCGACAGGGGTTAATGAGCAGTTCTTC; CDR3: CSVSSAPTGVNEQFF
D: NA; V: TRBV6-1; length: 12; J: TRBJ2-3; size: NA; DNA: TGTGCCAGCAGTGAAGCCGAGCCTACGCAGTATTTT; CDR3: CASSEAEPTQYF
D: TRBD1; V: TRBV6-5; length: 13; J: TRBJ2-7; size: NA; DNA: TGTGCCAGCAGCGGACAGGCAACCTACGAGCAGTACTTC; CDR3: CASSGQATYEQYF
D: TRBD1; V: TRBV4-1; length: 15; J: TRBJ1-2; size: NA; DNA: TGCGCCAGCAGACAACCGGACAGGGGGAGCTATGGCTACACCTTC; CDR3: CASRQPDRGSYGYTF
D: NA; V: TRBV4-1; length: 17; J: TRBJ1-1; size: NA; DNA: TGCGCCAGCAGCCCCATTGGCGACGGGGGGATAAAACGTGAAGCTTTCTTT; CDR3: CASSPIGDGGIKREAFF
D: NA; V: TRBV28; length: 13; J: TRBJ2-7; size: NA; DNA: TGTGCCAGCAGTTTCCAGGGTCGAGGAGAGCAGTACTTC; CDR3: CASSFQGRGEQYF
D: TRBD1; V: TRBV7-2; length: 15; J: TRBJ1-1; size: few; DNA: TGTGCCAGCAGCCCAATGTCAGGGGGCAACACTGAAGCTTTCTTT; CDR3: CASSPMSGGNTEAFF
D: TRBD1; V: TRBV2; length: 16; J: TRBJ2-7; size: once; DNA: TGTGCCAGCGTCGAAGGTGGGCAGGGGGTTACCTACGAGCAGTACTTC; CDR3: CASVEGGQGVTYEQYF
D: TRBD1; V: TRBV2; length: 15; J: TRBJ1-5; size: NA; DNA: TGTGCCAGCAGGACTAAACAGGGGACCCTTCAGCCCCAGCATTTT; CDR3: CASRTKQGTLQPQHF
D: NA; V: TRBV21-1; length: 14; J: TRBJ1-2; size: NA; DNA: TGTGCCAGCACAATACGAGCATCACTCTATGGCTACACCTTC; CDR3: CASTIRASLYGYTF
D: NA; V: TRBV30; length: 12; J: TRBJ2-7; size: NA; DNA: TGTGCCTGGACTGTATTAGCGGACGAGCAGTACTTC; CDR3: CAWTVLADEQYF
D: NA; V: TRBV7-9; length: 14; J: TRBJ1-3; size: NA; DNA: TGTGCCAGCAGCTTAGCAGGGGCCGGAAACACCATATATTTT; CDR3: CASSLAGAGNTIYF
D: NA; V: TRBV18; length: 13; J: TRBJ1-4; size: NA; DNA: TGTGCCAGCTCAATATACAGGGATGAAAAACTGTTTTTT; CDR3: CASSIYRDEKLFF
D: TRBD2; V: TRBV9; length: 16; J: TRBJ2-3; size: NA; DNA: TGTGCCAGCAGCGTAGAAGCGGGGGCACTCACAGATACGCAGTATTTT; CDR3: CASSVEAGALTDTQYF
D: NA; V: TRBV19; length: 13; J: TRBJ2-2; size: NA; DNA: TGTGCCACCCTTCGGAGTCTCACCGGGGAGCTGTTTTTT; CDR3: CATLRSLTGELFF
D: TRBD1; V: TRBV19; length: 14; J: TRBJ1-2; size: NA; DNA: TGTGCCAGTAGCGACCTACAGGGGGCCTATGGCTACACCTTC; CDR3: CASSDLQGAYGYTF
D: NA; V: TRBV20-1; length: 12; J: TRBJ1-1; size: once; DNA: TGCAGTGCTAGTGCAGGGCTTACTGAAGCTTTCTTT; CDR3: CSASAGLTEAFF
D: TRBD1; V: TRBV18; length: 14; J: TRBJ2-7; size: NA; DNA: TGTGCCAGCTCTCCGGGACAGGGGATACACGAGCAGTACTTC; CDR3: CASSPGQGIHEQYF
D: TRBD1; V: TRBV28; length: 15; J: TRBJ1-5; size: NA; DNA: TGTGCCAGCAGTTTGTCCGACAGGGAGGCTCAGCCCCAGCATTTT; CDR3: CASSLSDREAQPQHF
D: TRBD1; V: TRBV30; length: 15; J: TRBJ1-4; size: NA; DNA: TGTGCCTGGAGTGTAGAAACAGGGGGCGGTGAAAAACTGTTTTTT; CDR3: CAWSVETGGGEKLFF
D: NA; V: TRBV6-5; length: 11; J: TRBJ1-5; size: NA; DNA: TGTGCCAGCAGTTCCCGGGGGCCCCAGCATTTT; CDR3: CASSSRGPQHF
D: NA; V: TRBV9; length: 14; J: TRBJ2-5; size: NA; DNA: TGTGCCAGCAGCGTAGTGGGGCAGCAAGAGACCCAGTACTTC; CDR3: CASSVVGQQETQYF
D: NA; V: TRBV7-2; length: 14; J: TRBJ1-1; size: NA; DNA: TGTGCCAGCAGCTTAACGAGGGGGATGACTGAAGCTTTCTTT; CDR3: CASSLTRGMTEAFF
D: NA; V: TRBV6-5; length: 13; J: TRBJ1-5; size: NA; DNA: TGTGCCAGCAGCCAGGGGCCGGGGCAGCCCCAGCATTTT; CDR3: CASSQGPGQPQHF
D: NA; V: TRBV12-3/TRBV12-4; length: 12; J: TRBJ2-5; size: NA; DNA: TGTGCCAGCTCCCTCGGAGAAGAGACCCAGTACTTC; CDR3: CASSLGEETQYF
D: TRBD1; V: TRBV19; length: 14; J: TRBJ1-1; size: NA; DNA: TGTGCCAGCCGACAGGGGCTCATGAACACTGAAGCTTTCTTT; CDR3: CASRQGLMNTEAFF
D: TRBD1; V: TRBV3-1/TRBV3-2; length: 14; J: TRBJ1-4; size: NA; DNA: TGTGCCAGCAGCCGCGACAGGGTACAGGAAAAACTGTTTTTT; CDR3: CASSRDRVQEKLFF
D: NA; V: TRBV19; length: 15; J: TRBJ1-1; size: NA; DNA: TGTGCCAGTAGTATGTCTCCAGGGATATACACTGAAGCTTTCTTT; CDR3: CASSMSPGIYTEAFF
D: TRBD1; V: TRBV4-1; length: 20; J: TRBJ1-2; size: NA; DNA: TGCGCCAGCAGCCACACAAGAAGAGTGGGTCGTAGGACAGGCCCTTATGGCTACACCTTC; CDR3: CASSHTRRVGRRTGPYGYTF
D: TRBD1; V: TRBV7-9; length: 15; J: TRBJ1-4; size: NA; DNA: TGTGCCAGCAGCTGGGGACAGGCAACTAATGAAAAACTGTTTTTT; CDR3: CASSWGQATNEKLFF
D: NA; V: TRBV6-5; length: 14; J: TRBJ2-7; size: NA; DNA: TGTGCCAGCAGCCCCAGGGCAGGGGACTACGAGCAGTACTTC; CDR3: CASSPRAGDYEQYF
D: NA; V: TRBV2; length: 15; J: TRBJ2-1; size: NA; DNA: TGTGCCAGCCGGGCGGGACAGAACTTTAACAATGAGCAGTTCTTC; CDR3: CASRAGQNFNNEQFF
D: NA; V: TRBV7-9; length: 16; J: TRBJ2-6; size: NA; DNA: TGTGCCAGCCGAACCTCCTCGGGCTCTGGGGCCAACGTCCTGACTTTC; CDR3: CASRTSSGSGANVLTF
D: NA; V: TRBV7-9; length: 12; J: TRBJ1-2; size: few; DNA: TGTGCCAGCACCCTAATGCGAAACGGCTACACCTTC; CDR3: CASTLMRNGYTF
D: NA; V: TRBV6-2/TRBV6-3; length: 18; J: TRBJ1-5; size: NA; DNA: TGTGCCAGCAGTTACTCAGGGGACCCAGGGCATACCTCAGGGGCCCAGCATTTT; CDR3: CASSYSGDPGHTSGAQHF
D: TRBD2; V: TRBV10-2; length: 15; J: TRBJ2-3; size: NA; DNA: TGCGCCAGCGCTCAAACTAGCGGGGGTACCCCTGCGCAGTATTTT; CDR3: CASAQTSGGTPAQYF
D: NA; V: TRBV7-6; length: 15; J: TRBJ2-1; size: NA; DNA: TGTGCCAGCAGCTTCTTAGCCAGCGGCCACAATGAGCAGTTCTTC; CDR3: CASSFLASGHNEQFF
D: NA; V: TRBV27; length: 17; J: TRBJ1-2; size: NA; DNA: TGTGCCAGCAGTTCCTCCCTAGCGGGGAGCGGAAACTATGGCTACACCTTC; CDR3: CASSSSLAGSGNYGYTF
D: TRBD1; V: TRBV6-4; length: 16; J: TRBJ1-6; size: few; DNA: TGTGCCACCGGGCTCACCCCCGGGACAGATAATTCACCCCTCCACTTT; CDR3: CATGLTPGTDNSPLHF
D: NA; V: TRBV23-1; length: 12; J: TRBJ2-1; size: NA; DNA: TGCGCCAGCAGTCCTCGACAGGACGGGCAGTTCTTC; CDR3: CASSPRQDGQFF
D: NA; V: TRBV9; length: 14; J: TRBJ2-1; size: NA; DNA: TGTGCCAGCAGCGTAGGCGCGGGGCCTAGTGAGCAGTTCTTC; CDR3: CASSVGAGPSEQFF
D: TRBD1; V: TRBV28; length: 16; J: TRBJ2-7; size: NA; DNA: TGTGCCAGCAGTTTTATCGGACAGGGGGCCTCCTACGAGCAGTACTTC; CDR3: CASSFIGQGASYEQYF
D: TRBD1; V: TRBV30; length: 13; J: TRBJ1-6; size: NA; DNA: TGTGCCTGGTGGACAGGGAACAATTCACCCCTCCACTTT; CDR3: CAWWTGNNSPLHF
D: TRBD2; V: TRBV30; length: 15; J: TRBJ2-5; size: NA; DNA: TGTGCCTGGAGTGTACTAACGGGGAGGGGAGAGACCCAGTACTTC; CDR3: CAWSVLTGRGETQYF
D: NA; V: TRBV18; length: 15; J: TRBJ1-1; size: NA; DNA: TGTGCCAGCTCATTCACAGGGACGTGGGGCACTGAAGCTTTCTTT; CDR3: CASSFTGTWGTEAFF
D: NA; V: TRBV6-5; length: 15; J: TRBJ1-5; size: NA; DNA: TGTGCCAGCAGTTACTCGTCCGGGGGCAATCAGCCCCAGCATTTT; CDR3: CASSYSSGGNQPQHF
D: NA; V: TRBV24-1; length: 16; J: TRBJ2-1; size: NA; DNA: TGTGCCACCAGTGACACGACAGGTCGATCCTACAATGAGCAGTTCTTC; CDR3: CATSDTTGRSYNEQFF